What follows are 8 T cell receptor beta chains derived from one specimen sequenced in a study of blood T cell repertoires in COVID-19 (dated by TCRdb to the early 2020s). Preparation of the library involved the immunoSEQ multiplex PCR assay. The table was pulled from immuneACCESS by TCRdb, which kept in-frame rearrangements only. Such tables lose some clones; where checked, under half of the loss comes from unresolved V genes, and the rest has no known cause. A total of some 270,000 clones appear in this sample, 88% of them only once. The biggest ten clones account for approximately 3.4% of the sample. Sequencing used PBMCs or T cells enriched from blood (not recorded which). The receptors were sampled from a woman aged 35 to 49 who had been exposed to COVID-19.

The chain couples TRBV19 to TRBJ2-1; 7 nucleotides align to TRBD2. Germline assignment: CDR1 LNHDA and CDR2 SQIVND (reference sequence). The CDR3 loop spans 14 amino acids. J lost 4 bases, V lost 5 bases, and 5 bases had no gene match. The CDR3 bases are TGTGCCAGTAGTTGGGGGGGGGTATACAATGAGCAGTTCTTC. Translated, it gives CASSWGGVYNEQFF. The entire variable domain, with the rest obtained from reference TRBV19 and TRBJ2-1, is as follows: DGGITQSPKYLFRKEGQNVTLSCEQNLNHDAMYWYRQDPGQGLRLIYYSQIVNDFQKGDIAEGYSVSREKKESFPLTVTSAQKNPTAFYLCASSWGGVYNEQFFGPGTRLTVL.

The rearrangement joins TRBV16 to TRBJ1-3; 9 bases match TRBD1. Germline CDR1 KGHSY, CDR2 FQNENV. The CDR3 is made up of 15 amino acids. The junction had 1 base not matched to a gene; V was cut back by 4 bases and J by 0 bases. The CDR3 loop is CASSRDRASGNTIYF. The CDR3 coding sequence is TGTGCCAGCAGCCGGGACAGGGCCTCTGGAAACACCATATATTTT.

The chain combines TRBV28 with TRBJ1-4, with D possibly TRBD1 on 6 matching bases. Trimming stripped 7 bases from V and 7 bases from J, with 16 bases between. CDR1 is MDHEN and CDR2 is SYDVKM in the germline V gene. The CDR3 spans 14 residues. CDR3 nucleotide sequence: TGTGCCAGCACGCTGTCTGGCAGGGGTGAAAAACTGTTTTTT. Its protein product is CASTLSGRGEKLFF.

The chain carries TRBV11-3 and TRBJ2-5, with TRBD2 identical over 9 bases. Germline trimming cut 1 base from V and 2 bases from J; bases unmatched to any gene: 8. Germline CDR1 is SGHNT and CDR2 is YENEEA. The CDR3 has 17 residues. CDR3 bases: TGTGCCAGCAGCTTAGGTGCTAGCGGGGTTTTACAAGAGACCCAGTACTTC. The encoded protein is CASSLGASGVLQETQYF.

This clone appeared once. The DNA of the CDR3 is TGTGCCAGCAGTCCCTACAGGGCCGGACTTAATTCACCCCTCCACTTT. This codes for CASSPYRAGLNSPLHF. The V and J genes are TRBV28 and TRBJ1-6, with a possible D match to TRBD1 (6 bases). The CDR3 is made up of 16 amino acids. Germline CDR1 reads MDHEN; CDR2 reads SYDVKM. V was trimmed by 5 bases and J by 6 bases, leaving 17 bases between them.

The CDR3 DNA reads as TGTGCCAGCAGCTCCGGACAGGCGAGAGGCTACACCTTC. Its translation: CASSSGQARGYTF. The rearrangement uses TRBV9 and TRBJ1-2, with 7 bases lining up with TRBD1. V was clipped by 4 bases and J by 8 bases; unmatched bases: 8. Germline loops: CDR1 SGDLS, CDR2 YYNGEE. The CDR3 runs 13 residues.

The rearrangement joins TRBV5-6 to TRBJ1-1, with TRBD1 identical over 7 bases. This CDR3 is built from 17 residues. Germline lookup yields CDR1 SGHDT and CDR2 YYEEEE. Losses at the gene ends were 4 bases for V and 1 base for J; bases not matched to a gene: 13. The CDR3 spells CASSRTRTGIRNTEAFF. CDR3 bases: TGTGCCAGCAGCCGAACCCGGACAGGAATAAGGAACACTGAAGCTTTCTTT.

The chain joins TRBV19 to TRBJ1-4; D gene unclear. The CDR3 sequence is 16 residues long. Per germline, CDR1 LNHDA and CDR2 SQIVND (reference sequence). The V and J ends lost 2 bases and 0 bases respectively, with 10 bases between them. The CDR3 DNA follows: TGTGCCAGTAGTATACAGGCTACTGCAACTAATGAAAAACTGTTTTTT. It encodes CASSIQATATNEKLFF.